The next 9 T cell receptor beta chains were all read from a single sample in a study of Graves' ophthalmopathy and Graves' hyperthyroidism. Amplification of TCR beta CDR3 regions used RNA transcripts. Following a first-round RT-PCR that used HTBI primers, a second-round multiplex PCR was carried out. Each CDR3 protein gets one entry after TCRdb re-called the multiplex PCR reads with MiXCR. The profile shows hundreds of thousands of distinct CDR3 sequences, over 40% of them singletons. Material for sequencing was peripheral blood. Receptors originate from an adult man with Graves' ophthalmopathy.

The rearrangement joins TRBV6-2 or TRBV6-3 to TRBJ1-2; no clear D. V lost 7 bases and J 8 bases, leaving 11 bases between the germline ends. The length of the CDR3 is 11 residues. Germline assignment: CDR1 MNHEY and CDR2 SVGEGT. CDR3 sequence: CASNTGGGYTF. CDR3 nucleotide sequence: TGTGCCAGCAATACCGGCGGGGGCTACACCTTC.

The gene calls are TRBV25-1 and TRBJ1-4; TRBD1 agrees at 8 bases. The germline V gene has CDR1 MGHDK and CDR2 SYGVNS. V trimming: 2 bases; J trimming: 5 bases; junction bases outside the gene matches: 4. This CDR3 is 15 amino acids long. The CDR3 sequence is CASSEVWTGNEKLFF. CDR3 nucleotides: TGTGCCAGCAGTGAAGTGTGGACAGGGAATGAAAAACTGTTTTTT.

The sample holds many counts of this clonotype. The rearrangement joins TRBV6-5 to TRBJ2-5, with 8 positions matching TRBD2. There are 15 residues in the CDR3. Germline V lookup: CDR1 MNHEY, CDR2 SVGAGI. The ends lost 3 bases at V and 3 bases at J; junction bases unmatched: 6. CDR3 region: CASSYRREEKETQYF. The CDR3 DNA follows: TGTGCCAGCAGTTATCGGCGGGAGGAGAAAGAGACCCAGTACTTC.

The sample holds a few counts of this clonotype. This chain joins TRBV6-6 and TRBJ2-7, with 9 bases fitting TRBD1. V gave up 8 bases and J gave up 3 bases; unmatched junction bases: 11. The CDR3 extends over 15 amino acids. Germline CDR1 MNHNY, CDR2 SVGAGI (reference sequence). The CDR3 DNA reads TGTGCCAGCGCGAACCCGGGACAGGGTAACTACGAGCAGTACTTC. Its protein product is CASANPGQGNYEQYF.

This clonotype was seen at least ten times. The chain combines TRBV5-1 with TRBJ2-5; TRBD2 agrees at 7 bases. Germline V gene data show CDR1 as SGHRS and CDR2 as YFSETQ. This CDR3 region has 12 residues. The V gene end was trimmed by 6 bases and the J gene end by 4 bases; junction bases not matched to a gene: 3. CDR3 sequence reads: CASIGEGETQYF. The CDR3, as DNA: TGCGCCAGCATTGGGGAGGGAGAGACCCAGTACTTC.

This clonotype appeared a few times. The chain combines TRBV2 with TRBJ2-5; D tentatively fits TRBD1 or TRBD2 (7 bases each). CDR3 length equals 14 residues. Germline loops: CDR1 SNHLY, CDR2 FYNNEI. Deletions cut 7 bases from V and 5 bases from J, with 17 bases between. CDR3 bases: TGTGCCAGCACTTTCCAGGGGGGGTCCGAGACCCAGTACTTC. This encodes CASTFQGGSETQYF. Full variable domain (remainder filled in from reference TRBV2 and TRBJ2-5): EPEVTQTPSHQVTQMGQEVILRCVPISNHLYFYWYRQILGQKVEFLVSFYNNEISEKSEIFDDQFSVERPDGSNFTLKIRSTKLEDSAMYFCASTFQGGSETQYFGPGTRLLVL.

The CDR3 DNA reads as TGTGCCAGCAGAACCGAGAATGTCTACGAGCAGTACTTC. Its protein is CASRTENVYEQYF. This chain connects TRBV10-3 to TRBJ2-5; D is ambiguous. The J call is in doubt because the DNA end fits TRBJ2-7 better. Germline V gene sequence: CDR1 ENHRY, CDR2 SYGVKD. This CDR3 has 13 residues.

This clonotype came up a few times. The gene calls are TRBV6-6 and TRBJ1-2; D gene uncertain. In germline, CDR1 is MNHNY, CDR2 SVGAGI (reference sequence). There are 14 residues in the CDR3. Deletions cut 2 bases from V and 4 bases from J, with 11 bases between. The CDR3 DNA reads as TGTGCCAGCAGTTACGCGGGCTCCCTCTATGGCTACACCTTC. This translates into CASSYAGSLYGYTF.

The chain recombines TRBV7-9 with TRBJ2-7, with 11 nucleotides matching TRBD1. The CDR3 is 15 residues long. Germline lookup yields CDR1 SEHNR and CDR2 FQNEAQ (reference sequence). V trimming: 5 bases; J trimming: 5 bases; junction bases outside the gene matches: 8. DNA of the CDR3: TGTGCCAGCAGCCCCGGGGACAGGGGGTACAACGAGCAGTACTTC. It encodes CASSPGDRGYNEQYF.